This entry is about one TCR beta chain. Its antigen is unidentified. Per the original methods: ImmunoSEQ only sent back junction sequences with no quality scores, so filtering was done differently. Sequencing was performed with immunoSEQ multiplex PCR; in TCRdb, only in-frame clones are kept and a portion is missing. The DNA was the basis for D and trimming; V, J and clone size are from that table. This table holds some 2,100,000 clones, 85% to 95% found once. The sample is drawn from a study of shared clonotypes between healthy human individuals. At the level of the study: Each donor's CD4 naive and CD4 memory cells filled three plates apiece, CD8 naive two, and CD8 memory one.

Points from the study as a whole: The low donor count limited represented genetic and exposure-history diversity. The researchers took only blood, and tissue repertoires probably look different.

This CDR3 comprises 16 residues. Trimming removed 5 bases at V and 9 bases at J, with 26 bases between. Germline V lookup: CDR1 SGHRS, CDR2 YFSETQ. The naive CD8 subset, CD45RO-negative cells positively selected for CCR7, excluded terminally differentiated effector memory CD45RA+ cells. This chain connects TRBV5-1 to TRBJ2-5, with D tentatively TRBD2 (6 bases). This receptor was identified in a young man in good health. Some clones in this sample may be carry-over from other donors' samples. Specimen: naive CD8+ T cells from PBMCs. CDR3 sequence reads: CASSAGTGLGWMAQYF. CDR3 DNA: TGCGCCAGCAGTGCCGGGACTGGGCTCGGTTGGATGGCCCAGTACTTC.